The text below deals with one T cell receptor beta chain. Its recognized antigen is unknown. No clone much larger than this one lies a single base away; base qualities are absent. The data stem from a study of T cells in tumors after PD-1 blockade (dated by TCRdb to between 2018 and 2021). In the study overall: Patients with prior checkpoint blockade, systemic immunosuppressant use, or recent radiotherapy or other anti-cancer therapy within 4 weeks were excluded. While on anti-PD-1 treatment, some of the patients also continued taking daily vismodegib 150 mg. On average, tumor samples had about 27,000 TCR templates (range about 550-100,000) and around 6,400 unique clonotypes, around 19-fold deeper than single-cell TCR sequencing. Paired single-cell RNA and TCR sequencing was performed on site-matched tumors from BCC or SCC patients before and after anti-PD-1 therapy. RECIST version 1.1 was used to assess clinical response. What the work shows at the level of the full study, not this receptor alone: In squamous cell carcinoma, 45% to 65% of expanded exhausted clones were novel versus 29% of other expanded CD8+ clones. Clonal replacement appeared only between pre- and post-treatment samples, not between two pre-treatment samples, arguing against biopsy timing or location artifacts. Where the novel T cell clones came from was not identified, and possible sources could include lymphoid organs or rare unexpanded clones inside the tumor or in the tumor periphery. Roughly 43% of tumor TCR clonotypes were found in blood, and some novel exhausted tumor clones appeared in pre-treatment blood, suggesting peripheral recruitment. Most exhausted CD8+ clones that expanded after therapy were novel clonotypes not detected before treatment, suggesting clonal replacement instead of reinvigoration of pre-existing clones.

The sample's time point label, decoded: after anti-PD-1 therapy. The tumor biopsies were site-matched, meaning the biopsies were taken from the same primary tumor before and after PD-1 blockade. Pembrolizumab 200 mg every 3 weeks or cemiplimab 350 mg every 2 weeks was administered to patients. On average, post-treatment squamous cell carcinoma samples were collected 31 days after treatment began, which captured early T cell dynamics. Genomic DNA extracted from tumor biopsies or peripheral blood was used for bulk TCRbeta sequencing, with input ranging from roughly 600 ng to 6,004 ng. Leftover biopsy material went through bulk TCRbeta sequencing, with the goal of boosting sensitivity for rare clonotypes relative to single-cell TCR sequencing. All patients had histologically proven advanced or metastatic basal or squamous cell carcinoma and were poor candidates for surgical resection. The squamous cell carcinoma cohort comprised several patients with serial tumor biopsies taken during anti-PD-1 treatment. Fresh biopsies came from the site of the primary tumor, and part of the tissue was kept in RNAlater for exome and bulk TCR sequencing.

V drops 6 bases and J drops 10 bases, leaving 12 bases in between. CDR1 LNHDA and CDR2 SQIVND were looked up in the germline V gene (reference sequence). The CDR3 contains 11 residues, cysteine and phenylalanine counted. The DNA shown is the 33-base CDR3, in frame from base 1. The immunoSEQ platform was used to carry out deep TCRbeta sequencing. The authors processed their data as follows. Only productive rearrangements were exported from the immunoSEQ Analyzer for downstream analysis. A two-sided binomial test with a Bonferroni-corrected P below 0.01 was used to identify clones that significantly expanded or contracted between timepoints. T cell phenotypes were assigned to bulk TCRbeta clonotypes by matching to single-cell RNA+TCR-seq clones sharing the same TCRbeta sequence. Clone enrichment in tumor was computed as tumor frequency divided by PBMC frequency from bulk TCR sequencing. GLIPH was used to group TCRs into specificity groups, clusters of distinct TCRs likely recognizing common antigens via shared CDR3 motifs. Held by TCRdb, this immuneACCESS table contains in-frame sequences only and omits some clones. Under half of the omission traces to an unresolved V gene where checked; the cause of the rest is unknown. That table gives V, J and clone size, and the DNA gave D and trimming. The sample records around 14,000 clones, 65% to 70% of which are singletons. Roughly 29% of the sample comes from the top ten.

The chain links TRBV19 with TRBJ1-1; no D gene is confidently identified. The sequence was collected from a human donor with cutaneous squamous cell carcinoma. Here the sequenced sample was tumor tissue, taken after anti-PD-1 treatment. The DNA sequence is given as TGTGCCAGTAGGGAAGAAATACGAGCTTTCTTT. Its coded protein is CASREEIRAFF. When the CDR3 is completed using the reference TRBV19 and TRBJ1-1 genes on either side, the full variable domain is DGGITQSPKYLFRKEGQNVTLSCEQNLNHDAMYWYRQDPGQGLRLIYYSQIVNDFQKGDIAEGYSVSREKKESFPLTVTSAQKNPTAFYLCASREEIRAFFGQGTRLTVV.